These 13 T cell receptor beta chains came from one sample sequenced in a study of breast tumors, draining lymph nodes, adjacent tissues. Axillary draining lymph nodes of breast cancer patients supplied the node samples. MiXCR was run by TCRdb on the multiplex PCR reads, yielding one entry per CDR3 protein. The profile covers 200,000 or so distinct CDR3 sequences, with around 29% appearing a single time and 4% to 5.5% taken by the ten largest. Sequencing was carried out using axillary lymph node tissue. The receptors were sampled from a female donor with breast cancer. Some clones in this sample may be carry-over from other donors' samples.

This chain uses TRBV29-1 with TRBJ2-5, with D perhaps matching TRBD1 or TRBD2 (6 bases each). The CDR3 covers 15 residues. CDR1 is SQVTM, CDR2 ANQGSEA, per germline. The V end was cut by 2 bases, the J end by 0 bases, with 13 bases between. Here the CDR3 reads CSVELGGRDQETQYF. In nucleotides, the CDR3 is TGCAGCGTTGAACTCGGGGGCCGTGACCAAGAGACCCAGTACTTC.

There are a few counts of this clonotype. The chain has TRBV20-1 and TRBJ2-4; weak D call: TRBD1 (5 bases). V shed 0 bases and J shed 9 bases, with 18 bases lying between them. The CDR3 has 15 residues. Germline V gene data show CDR1 as DFQATT and CDR2 as SNEGSKA (reference sequence). CDR3 in DNA: TGCAGTGCTAGAGAGGTTTTAAGGGGTTCCGGCATTCAGTACTTC. Translation: CSAREVLRGSGIQYF.

A note on this clonotype: With a much larger clone just one base away, this may be a read error. This chain joins TRBV20-1 and TRBJ1-2; tentative D call: TRBD1 (6 bases). In germline, CDR1 is DFQATT, CDR2 SNEGSKA (reference sequence). The CDR3 has 15 residues. The CDR3 sequence is CSARPTGRKGYGHTF. The CDR3 coding sequence is TGCAGTGCTAGGCCTACAGGGAGGAAGGGCTATGGCCACACCTTC.

The count of this clonotype is one. This chain joins TRBV24-1 and TRBJ1-5, with 8 positions matching TRBD1. CDR3 length: 13 residues. CDR1 and CDR2 (germline): KGHDR, SFDVKD. V shed 10 bases, J shed 4 bases, and the junction held 5 bases outside the gene matches. This CDR3 is CATSDRGNQPQHF. CDR3 DNA sequence: TGTGCCACTAGCGACAGGGGTAATCAGCCCCAGCATTTT.

The chain carries TRBV29-1 and TRBJ2-1; a possible D gene is TRBD1 (5 bases). The ends were cut back, 4 bases at V and 6 bases at J, with 16 bases in the middle. CDR1 and CDR2 (germline): SQVTM, ANQGSEA. The CDR3 extends over 14 amino acids. The CDR3 DNA reads as TGCAGCGTTGTTTACTACTTAGGGGTCAATGAGCAGTTCTTC. The encoded protein is CSVVYYLGVNEQFF.

This clonotype showed up many times. This chain joins TRBV20-1 and TRBJ2-5; 8 nucleotides line up with TRBD2. The trim removed 3 bases at V and 5 bases at J, leaving 11 bases unmatched. Per germline, CDR1 DFQATT and CDR2 SNEGSKA (reference sequence). The CDR3 contains 15 residues. The CDR3 here is CSASSPGGAVETQYF. The CDR3 nucleotides read TGCAGTGCTAGTTCTCCCGGGGGGGCCGTTGAGACCCAGTACTTC.

In the case of this clonotype: Germline and junction disagree at one end, which may indicate a read error. The V call is TRBV29-1, the J call TRBJ1-2, with 7 bases lining up with TRBD1. Germline V CDR1 and CDR2: SQVTM, ANQGSEA. The CDR3 length is 15 residues. As DNA, the CDR3 is TGCAGCGTTCAAGAGGGGGACAGTGCTAACTATGGCTACACCTTC. This codes for CSVQEGDSANYGYTF.

This clonotype was found many times. This chain links TRBV25-1 with TRBJ1-4; D is unresolved. CDR3 length: 13 amino acids. Germline V CDR1 and CDR2: MGHDK, SYGVNS. Trimming removed 0 bases from V and 8 bases from J, with 7 bases in between. CDR3: CASSEYFEEKLFF. The CDR3 region has the DNA TGTGCCAGCAGTGAATACTTTGAGGAAAAACTGTTTTTT.

This clonotype came up many times. The V gene is TRBV5-1, the J gene TRBJ2-3; TRBD2 is a possible D gene (5 bases). Trimming pared 4 bases from V and 1 base from J, leaving 16 bases between. CDR1 and CDR2 from the germline V gene are SGHRS and YFSETQ. This CDR3 spans 16 amino acids. The CDR3 DNA reads TGCGCCAGCAGCCTGGGGATCGGACTGGGCACAGATACGCAGTATTTT. It translates to CASSLGIGLGTDTQYF. Together with reference TRBV5-1 and TRBJ2-3, the CDR3 gives the full variable domain: KAGVTQTPRYLIKTRGQQVTLSCSPISGHRSVSWYQQTPGQGLQFLFEYFSETQRNKGNFPGRFSGRQFSNSRSEMNVSTLELGDSALYLCASSLGIGLGTDTQYFGPGTRLTVL.

This clonotype has just a few counts. The chain combines TRBV10-3 with TRBJ1-1, with D unresolved. Trimming stripped 11 bases from V and 3 bases from J, with 13 bases between. CDR1 ENHRY and CDR2 SYGVKD come from the germline V gene. The CDR3 consists of 12 residues. CDR3 in DNA: TGTGCCTCCGGTGAGGGAGACACTGAAGCTTTCTTT. Amino acids: CASGEGDTEAFF.

A few counts support this clonotype. The chain is built from TRBV14 and TRBJ1-1, with D possibly matching TRBD1 (5 bases). V gave up 4 bases and J gave up 5 bases, with 14 bases separating them. CDR3 length: 14 residues. CDR1 is SGHDN, CDR2 FVKESK, per germline. The CDR3 region has the DNA TGTGCCAGCAGCCGTTCCCGGGCAGGGACTGAAGCTTTCTTT. Protein sequence: CASSRSRAGTEAFF.

Worth noting for this clonotype: A read error is possible here, since a much larger clone lies one base away. Since no conserved phenylalanine or tryptophan closes the CDR3, a read error is the likely cause. The chain couples TRBV20-1 to TRBJ2-5, with D possibly TRBD1 on 5 matching bases. Trimming pared 0 bases from V and 4 bases from J, leaving 15 bases between. This CDR3 is built from 15 residues. Looked up from germline, CDR1 is DFQATT and CDR2 is SNEGSKA (reference sequence). The CDR3 protein is CSARDQGSGPETQYV. The CDR3 DNA reads TGCAGTGCTAGAGATCAGGGCAGTGGACCAGAGACCCAGTACGTC.

Comments on this clonotype: This may arise from a read error, as a much more abundant clone is one base away. This chain links TRBV9 with TRBJ2-7, with D maybe TRBD1 (5 bases). This CDR3 spans 14 amino acids. The germline V gene has CDR1 SGDLS and CDR2 YYNGEE. This chain's CDR3 is CASSVGHEAYEQSF. CDR3 DNA sequence: TGTGCCAGCAGCGTCGGACATGAAGCCTACGAGCAGTCCTTC.